A single sample is the source of the 2 T cell receptor beta chains below, sequenced in a study of shared clonotypes between healthy human individuals. Method: immunoSEQ multiplex PCR; TCRdb's copy keeps in-frame clones and lacks some. Of about 2.4 million clones in the sample, 93% were seen once. The sequenced sample consisted of naive CD4+ T cells from PBMCs. As to subset: CD45RA+ positively selected. All receptors derive from a man between 18 and 29 years old in good health. Some clones in this sample may be carry-over from other donors' samples.

This chain connects TRBV6-6 to TRBJ2-1, with a tentative D call TRBD2 (5 bases). Trimming removed 4 bases from V and 0 bases from J, with 10 bases in between. CDR1 MNHNY and CDR2 SVGAGI come from the germline V gene (reference sequence). The CDR3 is made up of 15 amino acids. The CDR3 DNA reads as TGTGCCAGCAGTTTGCGGGTGAGCTCCTACAATGAGCAGTTCTTC. Residues: CASSLRVSSYNEQFF.

The chain has TRBV28 and TRBJ1-2; TRBD1 is a possible D gene (5 bases). Per the germline V gene, CDR1 is MDHEN and CDR2 is SYDVKM. The CDR3 has 14 residues. Trimming left V 4 bases short and J 4 bases short, with 13 bases between. CDR3 sequence: CASSSSGSGYGYTF. In DNA form, the CDR3 reads TGTGCCAGCAGTTCGTCAGGGAGTGGCTATGGCTACACCTTC.